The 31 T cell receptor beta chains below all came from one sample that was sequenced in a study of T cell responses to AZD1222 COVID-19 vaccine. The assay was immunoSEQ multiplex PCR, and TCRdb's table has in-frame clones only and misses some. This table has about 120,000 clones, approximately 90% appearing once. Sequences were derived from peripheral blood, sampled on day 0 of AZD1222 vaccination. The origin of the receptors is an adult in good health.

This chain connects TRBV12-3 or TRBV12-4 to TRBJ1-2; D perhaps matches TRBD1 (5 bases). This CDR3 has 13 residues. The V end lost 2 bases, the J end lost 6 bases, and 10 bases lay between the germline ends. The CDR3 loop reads CASSLRDAHGYTF. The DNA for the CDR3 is TGTGCCAGCAGTTTAAGGGACGCCCATGGCTACACCTTC.

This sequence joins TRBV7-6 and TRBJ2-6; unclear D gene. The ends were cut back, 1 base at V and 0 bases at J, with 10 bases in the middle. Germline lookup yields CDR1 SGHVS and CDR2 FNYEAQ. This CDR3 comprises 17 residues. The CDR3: CASSLVPSPSGANVLTF. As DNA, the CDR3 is TGTGCCAGCAGCTTAGTGCCCTCCCCCTCTGGGGCCAACGTCCTGACTTTC.

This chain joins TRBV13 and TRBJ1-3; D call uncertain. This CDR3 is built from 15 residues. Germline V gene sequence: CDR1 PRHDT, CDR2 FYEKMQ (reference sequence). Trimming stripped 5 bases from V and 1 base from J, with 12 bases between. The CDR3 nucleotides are TGTGCCAGCAGCCTCGGTCGGGCGTCTGGAAACACCATATATTTT. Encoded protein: CASSLGRASGNTIYF.

The CDR3 here is CASSYSRTGSAEQYF. CDR3 in DNA: TGTGCCAGCAGTTATTCGAGGACAGGAAGTGCCGAGCAGTACTTC. V usage is TRBV6-2 or TRBV6-3 and J usage is TRBJ2-7, with 7 bases lining up with TRBD1. The CDR3 extends over 15 amino acids. The V segment lost 3 bases and the J segment 6 bases; nucleotides outside the gene matches: 11. Germline V gives CDR1 MNHEY, CDR2 SVGEGT.

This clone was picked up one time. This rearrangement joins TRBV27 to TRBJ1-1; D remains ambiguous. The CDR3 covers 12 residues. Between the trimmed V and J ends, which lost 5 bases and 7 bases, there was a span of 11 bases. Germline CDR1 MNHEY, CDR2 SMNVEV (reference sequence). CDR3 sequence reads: CASSATPFEAFF. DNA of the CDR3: TGTGCCAGCAGTGCTACCCCCTTTGAAGCTTTCTTT.

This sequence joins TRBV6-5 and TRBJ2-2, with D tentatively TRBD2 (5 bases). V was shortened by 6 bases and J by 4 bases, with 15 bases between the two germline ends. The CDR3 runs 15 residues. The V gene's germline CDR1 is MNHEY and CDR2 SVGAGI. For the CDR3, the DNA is TGTGCCAGCAGCACCGGTATGAGGGCCACCGGGGAGCTGTTTTTT. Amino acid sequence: CASSTGMRATGELFF.

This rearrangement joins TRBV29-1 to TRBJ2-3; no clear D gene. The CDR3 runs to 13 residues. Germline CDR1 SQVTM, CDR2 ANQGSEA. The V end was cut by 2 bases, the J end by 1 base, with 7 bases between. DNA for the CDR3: TGCAGCGTTGAAACACCGGGCACAGATACGCAGTATTTT. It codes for CSVETPGTDTQYF.

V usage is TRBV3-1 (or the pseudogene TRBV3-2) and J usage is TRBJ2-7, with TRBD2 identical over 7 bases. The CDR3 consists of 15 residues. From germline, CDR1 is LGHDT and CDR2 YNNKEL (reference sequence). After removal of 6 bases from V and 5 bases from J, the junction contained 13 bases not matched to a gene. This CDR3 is CASSPDLLATHEQYF. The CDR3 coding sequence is TGTGCCAGCAGTCCGGACTTACTAGCGACCCACGAGCAGTACTTC.

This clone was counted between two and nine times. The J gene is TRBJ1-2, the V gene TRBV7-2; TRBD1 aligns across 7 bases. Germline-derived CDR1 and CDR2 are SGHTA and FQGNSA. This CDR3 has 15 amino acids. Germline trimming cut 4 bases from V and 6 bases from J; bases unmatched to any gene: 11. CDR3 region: CASSSTSGGTDGYTF. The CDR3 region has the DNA TGTGCCAGCAGCTCCACCTCAGGGGGAACAGATGGCTACACCTTC.

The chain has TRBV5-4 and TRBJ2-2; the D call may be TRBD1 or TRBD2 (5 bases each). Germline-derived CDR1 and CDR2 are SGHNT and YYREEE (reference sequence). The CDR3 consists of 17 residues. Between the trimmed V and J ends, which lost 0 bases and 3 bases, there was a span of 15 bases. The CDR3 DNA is TGTGCCAGCAGCTTGGCCGGGACGGCCAGGGACACCGGGGAGCTGTTTTTT. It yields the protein CASSLAGTARDTGELFF.

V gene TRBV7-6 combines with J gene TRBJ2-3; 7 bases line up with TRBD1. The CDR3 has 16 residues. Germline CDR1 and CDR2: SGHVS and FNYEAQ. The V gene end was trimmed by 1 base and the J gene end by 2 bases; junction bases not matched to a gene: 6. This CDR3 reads CASSLGGRGYTDTQYF. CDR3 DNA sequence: TGTGCCAGCAGCTTAGGAGGCAGGGGGTACACAGATACGCAGTATTTT.

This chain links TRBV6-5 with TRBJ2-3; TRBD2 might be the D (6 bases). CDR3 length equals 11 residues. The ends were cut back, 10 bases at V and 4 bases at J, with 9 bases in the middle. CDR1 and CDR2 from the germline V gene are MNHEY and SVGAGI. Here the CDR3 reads CATGAADTQYF. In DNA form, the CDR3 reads TGTGCCACGGGAGCCGCAGATACGCAGTATTTT.

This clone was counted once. This CDR3 reads CASRDTGVSYGYTF. The CDR3 coding sequence is TGTGCCAGCCGAGACACGGGAGTAAGCTATGGCTACACCTTC. This chain joins TRBV6-5 and TRBJ1-2; D not certain. The CDR3 is 14 amino acids. V was trimmed by 8 bases and J by 4 bases, leaving 17 bases between them. The germline gives CDR1 MNHEY, CDR2 SVGAGI.

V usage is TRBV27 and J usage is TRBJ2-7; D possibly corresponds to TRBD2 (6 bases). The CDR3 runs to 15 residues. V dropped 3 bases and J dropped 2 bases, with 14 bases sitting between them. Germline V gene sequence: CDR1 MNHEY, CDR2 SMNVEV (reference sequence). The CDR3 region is CASSLLAVTPYEQYF. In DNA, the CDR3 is TGTGCCAGCAGTTTGTTAGCGGTTACCCCCTACGAGCAGTACTTC.

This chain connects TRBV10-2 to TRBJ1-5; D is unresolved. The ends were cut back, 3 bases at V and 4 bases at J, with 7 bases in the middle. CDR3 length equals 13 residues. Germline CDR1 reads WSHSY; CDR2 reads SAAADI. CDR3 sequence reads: CASSEGWNQPQHF. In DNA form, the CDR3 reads TGCGCCAGCAGTGAAGGATGGAATCAGCCCCAGCATTTT.

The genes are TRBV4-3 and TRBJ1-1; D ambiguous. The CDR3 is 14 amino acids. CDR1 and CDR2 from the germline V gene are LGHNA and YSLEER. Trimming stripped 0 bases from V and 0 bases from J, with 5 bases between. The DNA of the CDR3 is TGCGCCAGCAGCCAAGATATGATGAACACTGAAGCTTTCTTT. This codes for CASSQDMMNTEAFF.

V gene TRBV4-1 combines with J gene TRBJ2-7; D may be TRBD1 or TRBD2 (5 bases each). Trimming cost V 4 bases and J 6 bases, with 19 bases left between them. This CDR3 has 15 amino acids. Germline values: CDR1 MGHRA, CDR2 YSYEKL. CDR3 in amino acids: CASSPLASGAGEQYF. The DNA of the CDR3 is TGCGCCAGCAGCCCTTTGGCCAGTGGGGCGGGCGAGCAGTACTTC.

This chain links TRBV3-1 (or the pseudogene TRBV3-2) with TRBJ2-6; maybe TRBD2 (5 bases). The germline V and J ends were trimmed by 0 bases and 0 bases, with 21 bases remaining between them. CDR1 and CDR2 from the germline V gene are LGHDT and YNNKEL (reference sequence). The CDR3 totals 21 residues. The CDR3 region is CASSQDLGAGRVSSGANVLTF. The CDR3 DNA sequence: TGTGCCAGCAGCCAAGATCTGGGTGCGGGTAGGGTAAGCTCTGGGGCCAACGTCCTGACTTTC.

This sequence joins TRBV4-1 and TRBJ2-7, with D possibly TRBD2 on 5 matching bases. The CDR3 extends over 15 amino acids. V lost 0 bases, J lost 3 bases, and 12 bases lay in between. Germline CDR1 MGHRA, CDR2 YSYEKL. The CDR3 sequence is CASSQEYGVSYEQYF. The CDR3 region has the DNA TGCGCCAGCAGCCAAGAGTACGGGGTTAGCTACGAGCAGTACTTC.

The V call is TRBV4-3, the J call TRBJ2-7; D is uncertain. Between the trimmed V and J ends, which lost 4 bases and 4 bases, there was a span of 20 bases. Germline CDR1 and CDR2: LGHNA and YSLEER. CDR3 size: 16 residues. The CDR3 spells CASSPSPPPDDYEQYF. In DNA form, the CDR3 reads TGCGCCAGCAGCCCTAGTCCGCCCCCAGATGATTACGAGCAGTACTTC.

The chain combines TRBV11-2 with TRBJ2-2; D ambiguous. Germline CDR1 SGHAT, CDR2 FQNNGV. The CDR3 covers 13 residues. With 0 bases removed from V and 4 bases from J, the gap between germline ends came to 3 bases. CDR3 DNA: TGTGCCAGCAGCTTAGACGGCACCGGGGAGCTGTTTTTT. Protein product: CASSLDGTGELFF.

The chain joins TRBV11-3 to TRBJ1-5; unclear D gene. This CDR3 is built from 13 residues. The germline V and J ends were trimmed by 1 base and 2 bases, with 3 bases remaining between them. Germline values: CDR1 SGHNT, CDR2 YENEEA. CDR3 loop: CASSLAGNQPQHF. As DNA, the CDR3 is TGTGCCAGCAGCTTAGCGGGCAATCAGCCCCAGCATTTT.

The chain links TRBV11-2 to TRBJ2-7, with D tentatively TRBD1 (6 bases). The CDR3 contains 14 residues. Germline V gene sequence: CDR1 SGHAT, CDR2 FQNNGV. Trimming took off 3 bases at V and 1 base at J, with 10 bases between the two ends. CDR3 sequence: CASSFGTTSYEQYF. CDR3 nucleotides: TGTGCCAGCAGCTTCGGGACAACATCCTACGAGCAGTACTTC. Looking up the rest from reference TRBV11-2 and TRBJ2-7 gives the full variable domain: EAGVAQSPRYKIIEKRQSVAFWCNPISGHATLYWYQQILGQGPKLLIQFQNNGVVDDSQLPKDRFSAERLKGVDSTLKIQPAKLEDSAVYLCASSFGTTSYEQYFGPGTRLTVT.

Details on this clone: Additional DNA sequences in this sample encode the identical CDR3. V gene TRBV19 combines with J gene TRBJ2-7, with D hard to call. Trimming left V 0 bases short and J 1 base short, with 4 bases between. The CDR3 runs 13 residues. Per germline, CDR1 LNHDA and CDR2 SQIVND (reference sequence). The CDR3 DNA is TGTGCCAGTAGTATAGATGTGTCCTACGAGCAGTACTTC. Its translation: CASSIDVSYEQYF.

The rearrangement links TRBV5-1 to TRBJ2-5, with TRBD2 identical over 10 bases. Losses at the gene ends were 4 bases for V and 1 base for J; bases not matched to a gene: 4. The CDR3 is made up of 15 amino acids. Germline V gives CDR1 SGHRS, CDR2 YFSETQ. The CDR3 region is CASSRWTSGQETQYF. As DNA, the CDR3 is TGCGCCAGCAGCCGGTGGACTAGCGGCCAAGAGACCCAGTACTTC.

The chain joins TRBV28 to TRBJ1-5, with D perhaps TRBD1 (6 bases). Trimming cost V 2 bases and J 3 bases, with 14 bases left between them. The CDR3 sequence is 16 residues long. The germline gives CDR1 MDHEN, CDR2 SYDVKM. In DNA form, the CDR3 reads TGTGCCAGCAGTTTAGAATCTGGGGGCCTCAATCAGCCCCAGCATTTT. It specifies CASSLESGGLNQPQHF.

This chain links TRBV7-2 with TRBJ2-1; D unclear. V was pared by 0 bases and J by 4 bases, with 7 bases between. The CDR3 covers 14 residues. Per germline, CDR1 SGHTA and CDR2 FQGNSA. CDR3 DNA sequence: TGTGCCAGCAGCTTAGCTTTTCAGTACAATGAGCAGTTCTTC. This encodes CASSLAFQYNEQFF.

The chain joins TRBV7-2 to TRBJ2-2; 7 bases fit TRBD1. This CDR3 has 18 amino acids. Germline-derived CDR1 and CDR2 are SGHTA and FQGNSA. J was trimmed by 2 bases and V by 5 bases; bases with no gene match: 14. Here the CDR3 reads CASSKQTNRGPNTGELFF. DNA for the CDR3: TGTGCCAGCAGCAAACAAACTAACAGGGGACCCAACACCGGGGAGCTGTTTTTT.

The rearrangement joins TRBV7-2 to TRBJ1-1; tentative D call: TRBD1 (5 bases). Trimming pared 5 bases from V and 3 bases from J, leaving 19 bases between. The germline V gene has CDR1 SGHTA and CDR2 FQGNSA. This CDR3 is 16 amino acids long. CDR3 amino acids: CASSPGPYREYTEAFF. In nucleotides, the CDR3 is TGTGCCAGCAGCCCGGGACCCTATCGGGAGTACACTGAAGCTTTCTTT. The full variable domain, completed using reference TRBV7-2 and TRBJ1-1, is GAGVSQSPSNKVTEKGKDVELRCDPISGHTALYWYRQSLGQGLEFLIYFQGNSAPDKSGLPSDRFSAERTGGSVSTLTIQRTQQEDSAVYLCASSPGPYREYTEAFFGQGTRLTVV.

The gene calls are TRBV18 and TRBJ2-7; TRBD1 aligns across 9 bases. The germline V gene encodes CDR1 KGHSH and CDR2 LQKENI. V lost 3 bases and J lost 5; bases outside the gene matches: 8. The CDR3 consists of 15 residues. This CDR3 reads CASSPPGTGNHEQYF. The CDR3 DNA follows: TGTGCCAGCTCACCCCCGGGGACAGGGAATCACGAGCAGTACTTC.

As DNA, the CDR3 is TGTGCCAGCGCCCCATCCGGGACTAGCGGGGGAGATTCCTACGAGCAGTACTTC. This encodes CASAPSGTSGGDSYEQYF. The chain joins TRBV7-8 to TRBJ2-7; 14 nucleotides line up with TRBD2. The CDR3 loop spans 18 amino acids. Germline-derived CDR1 and CDR2 are SGHVS and FQNEAQ. With 8 bases clipped from V and 1 base from J, the junction kept 13 bases outside the gene matches.